The next 20 T cell receptor beta chains were all read from a single sample in a study of blood T cell repertoires in COVID-19. Produced via immunoSEQ multiplex PCR; TCRdb's table is partial and in-frame only. The data hold 170,000 or so clones, with approximately 80% observed a single time. The sample taken for sequencing was peripheral blood. These receptors all stem from a woman in her fifties or sixties with acute or convalescent COVID-19.

The chain carries TRBV6-2 or TRBV6-3 and TRBJ1-1; 9 nucleotides agree with TRBD1. V dropped 6 bases and J dropped 1; count of bases not matched to a gene: 12. The CDR3 sequence is 17 residues long. CDR1 MNHEY and CDR2 SVGEGT come from the germline V gene. CDR3 region: CASSSFKQGATNTEAFF. DNA of the CDR3: TGTGCCAGCAGCTCCTTTAAACAGGGGGCCACGAACACTGAAGCTTTCTTT.

V usage is TRBV18 and J usage is TRBJ2-7; 11 bases agree with TRBD2. This CDR3 comprises 16 residues. Per germline, CDR1 KGHSH and CDR2 LQKENI. V was clipped by 3 bases and J by 3 bases; unmatched bases: 7. The DNA of the CDR3 is TGTGCCAGCTCACCTTATTTCGGGACTAGCGGCTACGAGCAGTACTTC. Protein sequence: CASSPYFGTSGYEQYF.

V is TRBV23-1 and J is TRBJ1-4, with TRBD1 identical over 8 bases. TRBV23-1 is designated an ORF whose function remains uncertain. The trim removed 4 bases at V and 0 bases at J, leaving 13 bases unmatched. The CDR3 is 19 residues long. CDR3 in amino acids: CASSPPRTGRRATNEKLFF. The DNA for the CDR3 is TGCGCCAGCAGTCCCCCCAGGACAGGGAGGAGGGCAACTAATGAAAAACTGTTTTTT.

The chain has TRBV7-2 and TRBJ1-1, with D uncertain. Germline values: CDR1 SGHTA, CDR2 FQGNSA. This CDR3 is built from 14 residues. With 5 bases removed from V and 4 bases from J, the gap between germline ends came to 14 bases. CDR3 protein: CASSPERGRTEAFF. CDR3 DNA: TGTGCCAGCAGCCCAGAACGGGGTCGCACTGAAGCTTTCTTT.

The V call is TRBV7-2, the J call TRBJ2-3; 15 bases agree with TRBD2. This CDR3 is 15 amino acids long. The junction had 5 bases not matched to a gene; V was cut back by 6 bases and J by 7 bases. CDR1 and CDR2 (germline): SGHTA, FQGNSA. The CDR3 region has the DNA TGTGCCAGCAGACCCGGACTAGCGGGGGGGCATACGCAGTATTTT. This sequence encodes CASRPGLAGGHTQYF.

This chain uses TRBV28 with TRBJ2-7; 7 bases are shared with TRBD1. V dropped 6 bases and J dropped 10; count of bases not matched to a gene: 18. CDR3 length: 15 amino acids. Germline-derived CDR1 and CDR2 are MDHEN and SYDVKM. DNA for the CDR3: TGTGCCAGCAGCATGGCACAAGGGGGCTTCCCCCCACAGTACTTC. Protein product: CASSMAQGGFPPQYF.

The chain couples TRBV6-2 or TRBV6-3 to TRBJ2-7, with D unresolved. Trimming shortened V by 2 bases and J by 0 bases, and 8 bases separated the two germline ends. The length of the CDR3 is 14 residues. Germline V gene data show CDR1 as MNHEY and CDR2 as SVGEGT. In DNA form, the CDR3 reads TGTGCCAGCAGTTACCTTGGCAACTCCTACGAGCAGTACTTC. It translates to CASSYLGNSYEQYF.

The chain is built from TRBV12-5 and TRBJ1-1, with 9 bases matching TRBD1. Unmatched junction bases numbered 9, after V lost 5 bases and J lost 5 bases. The germline V gene encodes CDR1 LGHNT and CDR2 FRNRAP. There are 15 residues in the CDR3. In nucleotides, the CDR3 is TGTGCTAGTGGTACCTCCGGGACAGGGTGGACTGAAGCTTTCTTT. This translates into CASGTSGTGWTEAFF.

This chain joins TRBV10-2 and TRBJ1-3, with 9 bases matching TRBD1. The CDR3 totals 21 residues. V dropped 3 bases and J dropped 0; count of bases not matched to a gene: 18. The germline V gene encodes CDR1 WSHSY and CDR2 SAAADI. CDR3 nucleotide sequence: TGCGCCAGCAGTGAACGAGGGGGCCCGGGACAGGGTAGAATCTCTGGAAACACCATATATTTT. It yields the protein CASSERGGPGQGRISGNTIYF.

This chain joins TRBV30 and TRBJ1-6; D possibly corresponds to TRBD1 (5 bases). The CDR3 runs 12 residues. CDR1 and CDR2 from the germline V gene are GTSNPN and SVGIG (reference sequence). Between the trimmed V and J ends, which lost 3 bases and 14 bases, there was a span of 14 bases. CDR3 sequence reads: CAWRLGGGALHF. The CDR3 nucleotides read TGTGCCTGGAGGCTGGGGGGGGGTGCCCTCCACTTT.

The chain uses TRBV2 and TRBJ2-7, with TRBD1 matching 7 bases. The CDR3 has 14 amino acids. J was trimmed by 2 bases and V by 4 bases; bases with no gene match: 5. CDR1 SNHLY and CDR2 FYNNEI come from the germline V gene. The chain's CDR3 is CASSVEGAAYEQYF. The CDR3 bases are TGTGCCAGCAGTGTAGAGGGGGCGGCCTACGAGCAGTACTTC. Full variable domain (outside the CDR3, taken from reference TRBV2 and TRBJ2-7): EPEVTQTPSHQVTQMGQEVILRCVPISNHLYFYWYRQILGQKVEFLVSFYNNEISEKSEIFDDQFSVERPDGSNFTLKIRSTKLEDSAMYFCASSVEGAAYEQYFGPGTRLTVT.

The chain couples TRBV6-2 or TRBV6-3 to TRBJ2-2; a weak D match, TRBD1 (6 bases). V dropped 5 bases and J dropped 7 bases, with 17 bases sitting between them. Per the germline V gene, CDR1 is MNHEY and CDR2 is SVGEGT. The CDR3 loop spans 15 amino acids. The CDR3 DNA follows: TGTGCCAGCAGTCCCAGGGGTCCTTGGGGCGGGGAGCTGTTTTTT. It codes for CASSPRGPWGGELFF.

This clone has a single count. The chain joins TRBV29-1 to TRBJ1-2; D is possibly TRBD1 (6 bases). There are 15 residues in the CDR3. Deletions cut 2 bases from V and 4 bases from J, with 17 bases between. Per germline, CDR1 SQVTM and CDR2 ANQGSEA. The CDR3 here is CSVESPTGRSYGYTF. CDR3 coding DNA: TGCAGCGTTGAAAGCCCGACAGGACGTAGCTATGGCTACACCTTC.

The chain couples TRBV2 to TRBJ2-5, with D possibly matching TRBD2 (5 bases). Per the germline V gene, CDR1 is SNHLY and CDR2 is FYNNEI. This CDR3 comprises 14 residues. Trimming stripped 8 bases from V and 5 bases from J, with 18 bases between. The CDR3 is CASQEGLQSETQYF. The DNA for the CDR3 is TGTGCCAGCCAAGAGGGTTTACAGTCGGAGACCCAGTACTTC.

The V call is TRBV19, the J call TRBJ1-5, with D tentatively TRBD1 (6 bases). The CDR3 length is 16 residues. Deletions cut 1 base from V and 0 bases from J, with 10 bases between. Germline CDR1 reads LNHDA; CDR2 reads SQIVND (reference sequence). The CDR3 bases are TGTGCCAGTAGTATAGGAGGGACAATTAGCAATCAGCCCCAGCATTTT. It codes for CASSIGGTISNQPQHF.

This clone turned up a few times. This rearrangement joins TRBV19 to TRBJ1-4; D remains unclear. The CDR3 has 14 residues. Germline V gene data show CDR1 as LNHDA and CDR2 as SQIVND (reference sequence). The ends were cut back, 3 bases at V and 7 bases at J, with 12 bases in the middle. CDR3 in DNA: TGTGCCAGTAGTATTTCCCGGGTCGGTGAAAAACTGTTTTTT. Translating it yields CASSISRVGEKLFF.

The rearrangement uses TRBV20-1 and TRBJ2-1; no clear D gene. CDR1 is DFQATT and CDR2 is SNEGSKA in the germline V gene (reference sequence). The ends were cut back, 6 bases at V and 1 base at J, with 4 bases in the middle. The CDR3 is made up of 11 amino acids. This CDR3 is CSAPSYNEQFF. The CDR3 DNA reads as TGCAGTGCCCCGTCCTACAATGAGCAGTTCTTC.

The V gene is TRBV5-4, the J gene TRBJ2-5, with TRBD1 matching over 7 bases. The germline gives CDR1 SGHNT, CDR2 YYREEE (reference sequence). V shed 1 base, J shed 3 bases, and the junction held 3 bases outside the gene matches. The CDR3 covers 14 residues. The chain's CDR3 is CASSLWDSKETQYF. DNA of the CDR3: TGTGCCAGCAGCTTGTGGGACAGCAAAGAGACCCAGTACTTC.

J is TRBJ1-5 and V is TRBV9; TRBD1 aligns across 7 bases. The V and J ends lost 2 bases and 6 bases, in that order; junction bases with no gene match: 8. Per germline, CDR1 SGDLS and CDR2 YYNGEE. This CDR3 spans 15 amino acids. The CDR3 DNA sequence: TGTGCCAGCAGCGTTGGGCAGGGGGGTGTTCAGCCCCAGCATTTT. It is translated as CASSVGQGGVQPQHF.

The chain links TRBV24-1 to TRBJ2-1; TRBD1 aligns across 7 bases. V lost 4 bases, J lost 9 bases, and 11 bases stayed unmatched. The CDR3 is 15 residues long. Germline loops: CDR1 KGHDR, CDR2 SFDVKD. The CDR3 region has the DNA TGTGCCACCAGTGAAACCGGGACAGCTTCTGGTGAGCAGTTCTTC. It translates to CATSETGTASGEQFF.